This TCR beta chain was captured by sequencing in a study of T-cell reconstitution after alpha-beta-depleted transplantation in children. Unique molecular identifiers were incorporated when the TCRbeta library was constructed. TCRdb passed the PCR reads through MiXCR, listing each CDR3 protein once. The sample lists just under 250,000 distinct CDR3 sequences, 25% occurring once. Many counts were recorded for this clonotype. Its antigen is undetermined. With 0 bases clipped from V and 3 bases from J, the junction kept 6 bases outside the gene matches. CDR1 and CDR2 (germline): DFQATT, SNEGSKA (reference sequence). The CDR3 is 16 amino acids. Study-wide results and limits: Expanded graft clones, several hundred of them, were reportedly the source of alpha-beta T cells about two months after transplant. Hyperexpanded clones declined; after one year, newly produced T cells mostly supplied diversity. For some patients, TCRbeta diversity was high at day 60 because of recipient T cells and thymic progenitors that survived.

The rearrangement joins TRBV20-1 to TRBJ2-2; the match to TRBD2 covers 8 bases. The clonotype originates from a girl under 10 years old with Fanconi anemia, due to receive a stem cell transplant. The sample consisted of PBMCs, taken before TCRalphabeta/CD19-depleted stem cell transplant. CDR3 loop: CSARDLSGGDTGELFF. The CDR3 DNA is TGCAGTGCTAGAGATCTGAGCGGGGGAGACACCGGGGAGCTGTTTTTT.